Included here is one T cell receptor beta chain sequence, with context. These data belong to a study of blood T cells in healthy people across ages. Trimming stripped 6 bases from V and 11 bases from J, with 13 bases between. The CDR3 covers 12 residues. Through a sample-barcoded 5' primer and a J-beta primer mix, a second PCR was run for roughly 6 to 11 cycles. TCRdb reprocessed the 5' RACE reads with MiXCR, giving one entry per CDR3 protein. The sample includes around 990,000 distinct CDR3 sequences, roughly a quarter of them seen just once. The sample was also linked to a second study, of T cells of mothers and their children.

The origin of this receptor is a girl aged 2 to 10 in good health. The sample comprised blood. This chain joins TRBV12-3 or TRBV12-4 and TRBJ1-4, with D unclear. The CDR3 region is CASSVSRSKLFF. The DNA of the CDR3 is TGTGCCAGCAGCGTCTCGAGAAGTAAACTGTTTTTT.